What follows are 9 T cell receptor beta chains derived from one specimen sequenced in a study of OX40 agonist ivuxolimab in advanced cancers. Repertoires were generated with immunoSEQ multiplex PCR, while TCRdb's copy carries only in-frame clones and drops some. The data contain 100,000 to 130,000 clones, around 93% of them singletons. Sequencing used CD4+ or CD8+ T cells sorted from blood, obtained in a trial of the OX40 agonist ivuxolimab. These receptors all come from an adult with an advanced solid tumor such as melanoma, head and neck, liver or kidney cancer.

The sample holds one count of this clone. This chain connects TRBV10-3 to TRBJ2-3, with TRBD2 matching over 13 bases. The CDR3 consists of 17 residues. After removal of 4 bases from V and 0 bases from J, the junction contained 4 bases not matched to a gene. The germline gives CDR1 ENHRY, CDR2 SYGVKD. The CDR3 region is CAISAGLAGTSTDTQYF. The DNA of the CDR3 is TGTGCCATCAGTGCGGGACTAGCGGGGACTAGCACAGATACGCAGTATTTT.

This clone was seen repeatedly, ten times or more. This chain links TRBV9 with TRBJ1-2; D perhaps matches TRBD1 (5 bases). Trimming left V 1 base short and J 3 bases short, with 16 bases between. This CDR3 comprises 16 residues. Germline V gene sequence: CDR1 SGDLS, CDR2 YYNGEE. The CDR3: CASSVPPNAGHYGYTF. The CDR3 region has the DNA TGTGCCAGCAGCGTACCCCCGAATGCAGGGCACTATGGCTACACCTTC.

This clone was seen just once. CDR3 in amino acids: CSVEDPGKVGAFF. The CDR3 DNA reads TGCAGCGTTGAAGATCCCGGGAAGGTCGGAGCTTTCTTT. V is TRBV29-1 and J is TRBJ1-1; D is undetermined. The CDR3 extends over 13 amino acids. The germline gives CDR1 SQVTM, CDR2 ANQGSEA. The germline V and J ends were trimmed by 0 bases and 10 bases, with 15 bases remaining between them.

CDR3 nucleotides: TGTGCCAGCAGCTCTACGGGACGCGGGACCAATGAGCAGTTCTTC. Its translation is CASSSTGRGTNEQFF. This chain joins TRBV6-5 and TRBJ2-1; TRBD2 is a possible D gene (6 bases). Per germline, CDR1 MNHEY and CDR2 SVGAGI. V lost 6 bases and J lost 6, with 18 bases in between. The CDR3 extends over 15 amino acids.

V usage is TRBV5-1 and J usage is TRBJ1-1; 7 bases fit TRBD1. V gave up 2 bases and J gave up 5 bases; unmatched junction bases: 6. The CDR3 runs to 14 residues. Germline CDR1 and CDR2: SGHRS and YFSETQ. Here the CDR3 DNA reads TGCGCCAGCAGCTTCGGCAGGGGGAATACTGAAGCTTTCTTT. It encodes CASSFGRGNTEAFF.

V usage is TRBV6-1 and J usage is TRBJ1-3; D is undetermined. Germline V gives CDR1 MNHNS, CDR2 SASEGT. The ends were cut back, 8 bases at V and 0 bases at J, with 8 bases in the middle. The CDR3 runs to 13 residues. The CDR3 sequence: CASGFTSGNTIYF. The DNA for the CDR3 is TGTGCCAGCGGTTTTACCTCTGGAAACACCATATATTTT.

The table lists this clone with a few counts. The chain couples TRBV5-8 to TRBJ1-5; no clear D. The CDR3 covers 15 residues. From germline, CDR1 is SGHTS and CDR2 YDEGEE. V lost 2 bases, J lost 6 bases, and 15 bases lay in between. The CDR3 protein is CASSFGKKRSQPQHF. For the CDR3, the DNA is TGTGCCAGCAGCTTCGGTAAGAAAAGGAGTCAGCCCCAGCATTTT.

This rearrangement joins TRBV5-1 to TRBJ2-3, with 7 bases fitting TRBD2. In germline, CDR1 is SGHRS, CDR2 YFSETQ. Trimming removed 4 bases from V and 8 bases from J; junction bases left unmatched: 10. The CDR3 sequence is 14 residues long. The CDR3 nucleotides are TGCGCCAGCAGCCCCGGGACTAAAGGAGCTACGCAGTATTTT. It codes for CASSPGTKGATQYF. Variable domain in full (rest from reference TRBV5-1 and TRBJ2-3): KAGVTQTPRYLIKTRGQQVTLSCSPISGHRSVSWYQQTPGQGLQFLFEYFSETQRNKGNFPGRFSGRQFSNSRSEMNVSTLELGDSALYLCASSPGTKGATQYFGPGTRLTVL.

The chain joins TRBV9 to TRBJ2-7; TRBD2 matches at 11 bases. The CDR3 has 15 residues. J gave up 5 bases and V 4 bases, and 8 bases lay outside the gene matches. Per the germline V gene, CDR1 is SGDLS and CDR2 is YYNGEE. CDR3 region: CASSLAGGRFDEQYF. The CDR3 DNA reads as TGTGCCAGCAGCTTAGCGGGAGGGCGATTCGACGAGCAGTACTTC.